The rows below give T cell receptor beta chains drawn from one sample of a study of shared clonotypes between healthy human individuals. Generated by immunoSEQ multiplex PCR, the TCRdb table keeps only in-frame clones and is missing some. Here the sample spans 1.5 million to 2.5 million clones, about 95% being singletons. Source material: naive CD8+ T cells sorted from blood. The receptors come from a man between 18 and 35 years old in good health. Each CDR3 is given with its conserved first and last residue. D genes are given only for firm matches. Size values are once, few and many counts, or a class for expanded clones, and some rows have none.

D	V	size	J	length	DNA	CDR3
TRBD1	TRBV7-9	.	TRBJ1-2	14	TGTGCCAGCAGCCCCGGACAGGGGAACTATGGCTACACCTTC	CASSPGQGNYGYTF
.	TRBV7-9	.	TRBJ1-1	14	TGTGCCAGCTCGAATCCGGGGCTGAACACTGAAGCTTTCTTT	CASSNPGLNTEAFF
TRBD2	TRBV7-6	.	TRBJ2-1	17	TGTGCCAGCAGCCTGCCGAGGAGCGGGAGCTCCTACAATGAGCAGTTCTTC	CASSLPRSGSSYNEQFF
.	TRBV28	.	TRBJ2-7	13	TGTGCCAGCAGTTCACAGGTGACCTACGAGCAGTACTTC	CASSSQVTYEQYF
.	TRBV11-2	.	TRBJ2-1	15	TGTGCCAGCAGCTTAGCAGGGAATGCCTACAATGAGCAGTTCTTC	CASSLAGNAYNEQFF
.	TRBV19	.	TRBJ1-1	12	TGTGCCAGTATGCAGGGGAACACTGAAGCTTTCTTT	CASMQGNTEAFF
.	TRBV5-4	.	TRBJ1-4	14	TGTGCCAGCAGCTTTGGCGGGCCTAATGAAAAACTGTTTTTT	CASSFGGPNEKLFF
.	TRBV5-1	.	TRBJ1-3	15	TGCGCCAGCAGCTTGGGTGAGGCTGGCGGAAACACCATATATTTT	CASSLGEAGGNTIYF
.	TRBV7-6	once	TRBJ2-7	15	TGTGCCAGCAGCCCGCACGACGGGAGTACCTACGAGCAGTACTTC	CASSPHDGSTYEQYF
.	TRBV4-2	.	TRBJ1-1	17	TGTGCCAGCAGCCAAGACCGAGCAGATACTATGAACACTGAAGCTTTCTTT	CASSQDRADTMNTEAFF
.	TRBV21-1	.	TRBJ1-2	16	TGTGCCAGCAGACCAACCGGGACAGGGGGCGCGAGTGGCTACACCTTC	CASRPTGTGGASGYTF
.	TRBV4-3	.	TRBJ1-5	19	TGCGCCAGCAGCCAAGGAGGGGAGGGTTGGGACTATATCAATCAGCCCCAGCATTTT	CASSQGGEGWDYINQPQHF
.	TRBV9	.	TRBJ2-7	14	TGTGCCAGCAGCGAACAGGGCGGCGAGGACGAGCAGTACTTC	CASSEQGGEDEQYF
.	TRBV7-6	once	TRBJ1-4	12	TGTGCCAGCAGCCTCGAGGGCGAAAAACTGTTTTTT	CASSLEGEKLFF
.	TRBV4-3	.	TRBJ1-1	16	TGCGCCAGCAGCCAAGATGCCCCGCAGGGTCACACTGAAGCTTTCTTT	CASSQDAPQGHTEAFF
.	TRBV19	.	TRBJ2-7	14	TGTGCCAGTAGTATAGATCTTAACGGGTACGAGCAGTACTTC	CASSIDLNGYEQYF
TRBD1	TRBV4-1	.	TRBJ1-4	16	TGCGCCAGCAGCCAACCGGGACAGGGGAATAATGAAAAACTGTTTTTT	CASSQPGQGNNEKLFF
.	TRBV5-6	.	TRBJ2-3	15	TGTGCCAGCAGCTGGAGGGTCGGGGGCACAGATACGCAGTATTTT	CASSWRVGGTDTQYF
.	TRBV7-9	.	TRBJ2-2	16	TGTGCCAGCAGCCACATCGGGGTTCTGAACACCGGGGAGCTGTTTTTT	CASSHIGVLNTGELFF
.	TRBV5-6	.	TRBJ1-1	15	TGTGCCAGCAGCTTGGAAGACGGGCCGAACACTGAAGCTTTCTTT	CASSLEDGPNTEAFF
TRBD1	TRBV27	.	TRBJ1-5	14	TGTGCCAGCAGTCCGACAGGGATGGGCCAGCCCCAGCATTTT	CASSPTGMGQPQHF
.	TRBV28	.	TRBJ2-7	15	TGTGCCAGCAGTTTTATGAGGGGAGTATCCTACGAGCAGTACTTC	CASSFMRGVSYEQYF
TRBD2	TRBV27	.	TRBJ2-7	15	TGTGCCAGCAGTTTTTCTAGCGGGATCTTCTACGAGCAGTACTTC	CASSFSSGIFYEQYF
TRBD2	TRBV2	.	TRBJ2-7	16	TGTGCCAGCAGTCCGGGACTAGCGGGGGGGACCTACGAGCAGTACTTC	CASSPGLAGGTYEQYF
.	TRBV2	.	TRBJ2-7	16	TGTGCCAGCACCGAATGGGGACCGGGGTTCTTCTACGAGCAGTACTTC	CASTEWGPGFFYEQYF
.	TRBV2	.	TRBJ2-2	14	TGTGCCAGCGGTTCAGGGGTAGACACCGGGGAGCTGTTTTTT	CASGSGVDTGELFF
.	TRBV7-6	.	TRBJ2-1	14	TGTGCCAGCAGCTCGATTACCGGGACGCACGAGCAGTTCTTC	CASSSITGTHEQFF
.	TRBV2	.	TRBJ2-7	12	TGTGCCAGCAGTGACGCGGGGTACGAGCAGTACTTC	CASSDAGYEQYF
.	TRBV11-3	.	TRBJ1-1	13	TGTGCCAGCTCCCCCCGGGGGAGCACTGAAGCTTTCTTT	CASSPRGSTEAFF
.	TRBV10-2	.	TRBJ2-2	15	TGCGCCAGCAGTGATGGCCAGGGGAGGTTCGGGGAGCTGTTTTTT	CASSDGQGRFGELFF
.	TRBV4-1	.	TRBJ2-2	17	TGCGCCAGCAGCCTAACACCGGGAAACTCTATGGGCGGGGAGCTGTTTTTT	CASSLTPGNSMGGELFF
.	TRBV7-9	once	TRBJ2-1	18	TGTGCCAGCAGCCAGACGGGGGCAGGGGTTGGTGTTAACAATGAGCAGTTCTTC	CASSQTGAGVGVNNEQFF
.	TRBV7-9	.	TRBJ2-5	16	TGTGCCAGCAGCTTAATGATCAGCGCAGGGTTGGAGACCCAGTACTTC	CASSLMISAGLETQYF